Listed below are T cell receptor beta chains from one sample, sequenced in a study of human versus mouse CDR3 diversity and MHC coevolution. Method: immunoSEQ multiplex PCR; TCRdb's copy keeps in-frame clones and lacks some. The table records roughly 80,000 clones, over 85% of them present only once. Sequenced sample: naive CD4+ T cells from blood. These receptors came from a person aged 30-70 years in good health. The conserved cysteine and the conserved F or W are not part of the CDR3 here. A clone size is listed for some rows: how often the clone was seen (once, few, many), or a class if it is expanded.

>NA|TRBJ2-5|TRBV19
ASSIDPQRGRQETQY
>NA|TRBJ1-2|TRBV18
ASSPLPRQGTSNYGYT
>once|TRBJ2-1|TRBV5-4
ASSLVRGDEQF
>NA|TRBJ2-7|TRBV6-6
ASTPRGVYEQY
>NA|TRBJ1-1|TRBV5-4
ASSLVGLNTEAF
>NA|TRBJ1-1|TRBV5-5
ASSLVGAAGTEAF
>NA|TRBJ1-3|TRBV29-1
STRRGGVSGNTIY
>NA|TRBJ1-2|TRBV4-1
ASSLPGTGYGYT
>NA|TRBJ1-2|TRBV7-2
ASSLSPSSYGYT
>NA|TRBJ2-2|TRBV6-5
ASSYKYRTGELF
>NA|TRBJ1-6|TRBV7-2
ASSLVRGNSPLH
>NA|TRBJ1-2|TRBV12-5
ASGSGQGAGYT
>few|TRBJ1-2|TRBV19
ASSINQGQANYGYT
>NA|TRBJ2-7|TRBV7-9
ASSYTPSYEQY
>few|TRBJ2-2|TRBV9
ASRAPSGRDTGELF
>few|TRBJ1-3|TRBV7-2
ASSLGSSGNTIY
>NA|TRBJ1-6|TRBV7-6
ASSPGQGKESPLH
>NA|TRBJ2-7|TRBV6-5
ASSEATYEQY
>NA|TRBJ1-5|TRBV18
ASSPPGHRTQH
>NA|TRBJ2-1|TRBV5-8
ASSLGPGQLYNEQF
>NA|TRBJ1-6|TRBV6-5
ASSYSGEESPLH
>NA|TRBJ2-4|TRBV7-2
ASSADRENIQY
>NA|TRBJ1-3|TRBV7-2
ASSGQVSGNTIY
>NA|TRBJ2-7|TRBV7-9
ASSVVVGGTYEQY
>NA|TRBJ2-3|TRBV7-3
ASSPPGLAGVRTDTQY
>NA|TRBJ2-3|TRBV19
ASSTYPADTQY
>NA|TRBJ1-6|TRBV2
ASASKQAGETLH
>NA|TRBJ2-1|TRBV5-1
ASSLEGLAGVRLSYNEQF
>NA|TRBJ2-5|TRBV19
ASSDRDTQETQY
>NA|TRBJ1-5|TRBV18
ASDTTGDPYSNQPQH
>NA|TRBJ2-7|TRBV28
ASAHGSSYEQY
>NA|TRBJ1-1|TRBV7-3
ASSFLPTDPTPRGTEAF
>NA|TRBJ2-1|TRBV5-1
ASSLDRGGDNEQF